This TCR beta chain is drawn from a study of blood T cell repertoires in COVID-19. The germline V gene encodes CDR1 SGHVS and CDR2 FQNEAQ. The junction had 6 bases not matched to a gene; V was cut back by 6 bases and J by 6 bases. CDR3 length equals 14 residues. Original processing methods: Using reference gene primer amplification, nucleated cell counts were estimated. This table comes from immunoSEQ multiplex PCR, and its TCRdb copy is limited to in-frame clones, with some not included. For V, J and clone size, that table is used; D and trimming come from the DNA. The sample has 35,000 to 55,000 clones, under 85% seen once.

The chain combines TRBV7-8 with TRBJ2-1, with 9 bases that match TRBD2. Sequenced material: peripheral blood. The receptor comes from a human donor in a cohort sampled during active COVID-19. This chain's CDR3 is CASSWRGGPNEQFF. The CDR3 nucleotides read TGTGCCAGCAGTTGGCGGGGGGGCCCCAATGAGCAGTTCTTC.